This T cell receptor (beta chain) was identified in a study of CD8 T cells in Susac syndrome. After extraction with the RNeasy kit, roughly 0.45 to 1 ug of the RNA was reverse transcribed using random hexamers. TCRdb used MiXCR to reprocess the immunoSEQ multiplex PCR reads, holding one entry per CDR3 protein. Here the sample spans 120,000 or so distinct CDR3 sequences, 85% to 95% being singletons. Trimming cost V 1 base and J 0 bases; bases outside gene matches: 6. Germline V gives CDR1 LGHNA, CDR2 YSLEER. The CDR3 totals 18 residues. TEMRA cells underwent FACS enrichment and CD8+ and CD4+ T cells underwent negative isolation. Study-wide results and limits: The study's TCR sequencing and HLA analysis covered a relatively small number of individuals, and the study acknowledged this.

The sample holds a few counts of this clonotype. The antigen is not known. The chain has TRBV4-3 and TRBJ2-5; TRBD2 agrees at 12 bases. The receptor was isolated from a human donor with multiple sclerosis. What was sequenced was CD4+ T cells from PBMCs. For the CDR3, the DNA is TGCGCCAGCAGCCAAGTTACTAGCGGGGGGCCGCACCAAGAGACCCAGTACTTC. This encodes CASSQVTSGGPHQETQYF.